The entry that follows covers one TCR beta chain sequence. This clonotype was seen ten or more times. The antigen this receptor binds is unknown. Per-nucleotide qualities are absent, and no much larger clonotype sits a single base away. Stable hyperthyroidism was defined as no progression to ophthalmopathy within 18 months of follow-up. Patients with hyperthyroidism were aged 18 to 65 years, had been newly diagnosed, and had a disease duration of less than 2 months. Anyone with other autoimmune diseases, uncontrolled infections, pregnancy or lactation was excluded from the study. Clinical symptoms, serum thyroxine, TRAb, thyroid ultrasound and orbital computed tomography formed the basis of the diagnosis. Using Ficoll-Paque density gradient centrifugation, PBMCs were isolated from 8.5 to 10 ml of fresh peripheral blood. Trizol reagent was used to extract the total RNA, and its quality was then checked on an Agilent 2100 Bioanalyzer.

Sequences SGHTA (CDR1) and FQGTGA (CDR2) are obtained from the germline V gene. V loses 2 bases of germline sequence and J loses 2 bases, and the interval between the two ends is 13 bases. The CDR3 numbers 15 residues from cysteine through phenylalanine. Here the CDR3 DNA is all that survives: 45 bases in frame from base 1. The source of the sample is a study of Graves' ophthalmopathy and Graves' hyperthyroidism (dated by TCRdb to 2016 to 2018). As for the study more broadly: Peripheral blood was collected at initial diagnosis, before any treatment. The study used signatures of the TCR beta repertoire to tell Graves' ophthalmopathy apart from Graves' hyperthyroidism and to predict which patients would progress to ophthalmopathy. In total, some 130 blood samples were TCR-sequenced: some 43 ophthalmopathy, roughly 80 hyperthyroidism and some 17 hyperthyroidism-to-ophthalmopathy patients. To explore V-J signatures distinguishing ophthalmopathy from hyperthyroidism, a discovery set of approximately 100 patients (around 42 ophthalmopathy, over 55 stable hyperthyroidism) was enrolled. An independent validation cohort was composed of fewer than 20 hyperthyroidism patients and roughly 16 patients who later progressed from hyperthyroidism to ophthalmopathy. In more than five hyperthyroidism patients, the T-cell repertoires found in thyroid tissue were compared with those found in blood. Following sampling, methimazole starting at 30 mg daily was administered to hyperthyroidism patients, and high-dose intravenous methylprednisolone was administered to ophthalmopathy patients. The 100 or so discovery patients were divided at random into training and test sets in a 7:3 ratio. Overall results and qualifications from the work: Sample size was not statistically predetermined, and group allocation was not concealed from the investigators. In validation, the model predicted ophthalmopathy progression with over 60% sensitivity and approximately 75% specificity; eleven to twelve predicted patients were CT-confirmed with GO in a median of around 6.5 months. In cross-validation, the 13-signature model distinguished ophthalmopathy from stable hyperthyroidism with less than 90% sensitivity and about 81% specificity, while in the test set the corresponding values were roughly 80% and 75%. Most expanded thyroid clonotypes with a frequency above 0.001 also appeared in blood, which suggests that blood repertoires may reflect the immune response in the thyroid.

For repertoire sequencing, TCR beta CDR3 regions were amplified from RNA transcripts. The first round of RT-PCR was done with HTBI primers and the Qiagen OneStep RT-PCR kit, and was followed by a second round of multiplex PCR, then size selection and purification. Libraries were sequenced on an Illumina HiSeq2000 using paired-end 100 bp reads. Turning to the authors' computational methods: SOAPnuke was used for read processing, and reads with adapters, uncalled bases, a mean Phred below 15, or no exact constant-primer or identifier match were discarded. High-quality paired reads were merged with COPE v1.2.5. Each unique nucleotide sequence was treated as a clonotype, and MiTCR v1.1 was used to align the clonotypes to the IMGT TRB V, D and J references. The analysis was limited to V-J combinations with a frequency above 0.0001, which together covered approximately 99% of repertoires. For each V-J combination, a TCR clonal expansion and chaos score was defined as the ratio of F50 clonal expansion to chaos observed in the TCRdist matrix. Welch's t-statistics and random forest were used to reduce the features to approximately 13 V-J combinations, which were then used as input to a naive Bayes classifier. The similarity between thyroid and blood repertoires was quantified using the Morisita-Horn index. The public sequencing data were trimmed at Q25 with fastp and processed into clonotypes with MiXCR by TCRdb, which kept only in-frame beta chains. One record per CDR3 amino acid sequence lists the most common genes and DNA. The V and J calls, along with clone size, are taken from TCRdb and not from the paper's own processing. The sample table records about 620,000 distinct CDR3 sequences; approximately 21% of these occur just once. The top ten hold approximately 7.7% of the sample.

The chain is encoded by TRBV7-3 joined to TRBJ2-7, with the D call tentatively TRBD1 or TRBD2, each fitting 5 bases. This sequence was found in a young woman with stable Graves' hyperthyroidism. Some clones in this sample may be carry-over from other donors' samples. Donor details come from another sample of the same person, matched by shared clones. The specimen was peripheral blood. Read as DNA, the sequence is TGTGCCAGCAGCTTAGGGGACGGATGCCCCTACGAGCAGTACTTC. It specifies CASSLGDGCPYEQYF. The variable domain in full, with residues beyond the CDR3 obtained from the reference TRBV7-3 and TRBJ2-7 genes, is GAGVSQTPSNKVTEKGKYVELRCDPISGHTALYWYRQSLGQGPEFLIYFQGTGAADDSGLPNDRFFAVRPEGSVSTLKIQRTERGDSAVYLCASSLGDGCPYEQYFGPGTRLTVT.